The 3 T cell receptor beta chains listed next were all sequenced from one sample in a study of OX40 agonist ivuxolimab in advanced cancers. TCRdb's table, derived via immunoSEQ multiplex PCR, lists solely in-frame clones and lacks some. The data hold more than 45,000 clones, with about 80% observed a single time. Material: CD4+ or CD8+ T cells sorted from blood, obtained in a trial of the OX40 agonist ivuxolimab. The receptors shown here come from an adult with an advanced solid tumor such as melanoma, head and neck, liver or kidney cancer.

CDR3 DNA: TGTGCCAGCAGTTTGGCGGGCCAGCAGCCCCAGCATTTT. Encoded protein: CASSLAGQQPQHF. This chain connects TRBV27 to TRBJ1-5; D unclear. The germline CDR1 and CDR2 sequences are MNHEY and SMNVEV (reference sequence). CDR3 length equals 13 residues. The V gene lost 3 bases and the J gene lost 7 bases, with 10 bases spanning the gap.

The rearrangement links TRBV15 to TRBJ2-1; D unresolved. V lost 3 bases to trimming and J lost 7 bases, with 7 bases between them. The germline V gene encodes CDR1 LNHNV and CDR2 YYDKDF (reference sequence). The CDR3 totals 12 residues. CDR3 in amino acids: CATSRDANEQFF. CDR3 DNA sequence: TGTGCCACCAGCAGGGACGCGAATGAGCAGTTCTTC.

The chain carries TRBV9 and TRBJ2-1; TRBD2 matches 10 bases. The V and J ends lost 6 bases and 8 bases, in that order; junction bases with no gene match: 8. The CDR3 totals 14 residues. Germline V gives CDR1 SGDLS, CDR2 YYNGEE. The DNA for the CDR3 is TGTGCCAGCACTACTAGCGGGATCCCGTATGAGCAGTTCTTC. The encoded protein is CASTTSGIPYEQFF.